This T cell receptor beta chain emerged from a study of OX40 agonist ivuxolimab in advanced cancers. The wider study: The patients received agonistic anti-OX40 (CD134) antibody ivuxolimab. Ivuxolimab, which patients received intravenously every 2 weeks, was dosed at 0.01 to 10 mg/kg.

Sequencing used immunoSEQ multiplex PCR; TCRdb keeps in-frame clones, though not all of them. The table records 65,000 to 80,000 clones, roughly 92% of them present only once. The CDR3 runs to 12 residues. The germline V gene has CDR1 SGHRS and CDR2 YFSETQ. The V and J ends lost 2 bases and 5 bases respectively, with 6 bases between them. Study-wide results and caveats: A proportion of nonresponders additionally exhibited low normalized T-cell clonal expansion.

On this clone: Its antigen is not known. The same CDR3 arises from other DNA sequences in this sample as well.

A history of autoimmune disease or systemic immunosuppression excluded patients. The source of this sequence is an adult with an advanced solid tumor such as melanoma, head and neck, liver or kidney cancer. The rearrangement uses TRBV5-1 and TRBJ2-3; D might be TRBD2 (5 bases). The specimen was CD4+ or CD8+ T cells sorted from blood, collected in a trial of the OX40 agonist ivuxolimab. The CDR3 DNA reads as TGCGCCAGCAGCTTCGAGGGAGATACGCAGTATTTT. It encodes CASSFEGDTQYF.